This T cell receptor (beta chain) was retrieved from a study of blood T cell repertoires in COVID-19 (TCRdb year 2020). For the study in its entirety: Samples from collaborators originated in the United States, Italy and Spain and spanned both the acute and convalescent phases of COVID-19. The repertoires were made available in a free public database intended to serve as a resource for research on the immune response to SARS-CoV-2. Samples came from the ongoing ImmuneRACE study (first 160 participants) plus 1,254 subjects from 6 global collaborators. Where available, HLA class I and class II types were obtained from metadata supplied by the sample provider rather than from assay-based typing. The dataset comprised deeply sampled blood TCRbeta repertoires from subjects exposed to, actively infected with, or recovered from COVID-19. Sample metadata almost always included a de-identified subject ID, COVID-19 status, age in years and sex. The material from the prospective study consisted of cDNA or gDNA derived from T cells, B-cell-depleted T cells, or PBMCs.

From its cysteine to its phenylalanine, the CDR3 spans 15 amino acids. The entry retains the CDR3 DNA only, 45 bases that are in frame from base 1. The germline V and J ends show losses of 4 bases and 6 bases respectively, and no gene match explains 5 bases of the junction. Based on the germline V gene, the CDR1 and CDR2 sequences are SNHLY and FYNNEI. TCRbeta CDR3 regions were amplified from genomic DNA using the immunoSEQ Assay, a bias-controlled multiplex PCR. As for the authors' bioinformatics: The number of nucleated cells in each sample was estimated by amplification of reference gene primers within the assay. Sequence reads were collapsed and filtered to measure the absolute abundance of every unique TCRbeta CDR3 rearrangement. For each sample, productive Simpson clonality was calculated as the square root of Simpson's diversity index across productive rearrangements. The source is immuneACCESS, and TCRdb retained only in-frame sequences with V and J called. Part of the clones is not carried over; for the studies checked, unresolved V genes explain less than half of this, and the remainder is unexplained. V and J calls and clone size follow that table, whereas D and trimming were derived from the DNA. The sample profile shows roughly 120,000 clones; approximately 70% of them were found once. The ten biggest clones cover approximately 8% of the sample.

Results and caveats for the whole study, not just this receptor: Clinical and demographic metadata were provided uncurated, with the amount varying by source and participant.

This clone has more than one count but fewer than ten. Its cognate antigen has yet to be identified. Base qualities are not provided; no much larger clone lies one nucleotide away. The collaborating institutions used their own protocols to collect whole blood in K2EDTA tubes. For TCRbeta analysis, collaborators shipped samples as frozen whole blood, isolated PBMCs, or DNA extracted from either of those sample types. The sample comprised peripheral blood. This chain is built from TRBV2 and TRBJ1-4, with 10 bases aligning to TRBD1. The TCR comes from a woman aged 60 to 75 with acute or convalescent COVID-19. The DNA sequence reads TGTGCCAGCAGTGTCCCCGGGACAGGGGATGAAAAACTGTTTTTT. Translated, this gives CASSVPGTGDEKLFF. The full variable domain, completed from the reference TRBV2 and TRBJ1-4 proteins outside the CDR3, reads EPEVTQTPSHQVTQMGQEVILRCVPISNHLYFYWYRQILGQKVEFLVSFYNNEISEKSEIFDDQFSVERPDGSNFTLKIRSTKLEDSAMYFCASSVPGTGDEKLFFGSGTQLSVL.